The clone carrying this TCR beta chain was detected once. The data belong to a study of CD8+CD57+ T cells in acquired aplastic anemia. Background on the study: Roughly 3 ug was the average amount of DNA from sorted CD4+ and CD8+ cells.

Trimming cost V 0 bases and J 2 bases; bases outside gene matches: 2. The CDR3 covers 15 residues. The germline gives CDR1 SGHRS, CDR2 YFSETQ. Genomic DNA constituted the template upon which TCR beta VDJ and CDR3 profiling was performed. TCRdb re-analysed the reads in MiXCR, keeping a single row per CDR3 protein. The sample gives under 200,000 distinct CDR3 sequences, just under 45% of which show up once; about 1.1% is in the top ten. The sequenced sample consisted of sorted CD4+, CD8+, or CD8+CD57+ T cells (not recorded which) from PBMCs. The V call is TRBV5-1, the J call TRBJ2-1; TRBD2 aligns across 7 bases. This sequence was found in a human donor in good health. CDR3 DNA: TGCGCCAGCAGCTTGGTGGCGGGGGCCTACAATGAGCAGTTCTTC. Translating gives CASSLVAGAYNEQFF.